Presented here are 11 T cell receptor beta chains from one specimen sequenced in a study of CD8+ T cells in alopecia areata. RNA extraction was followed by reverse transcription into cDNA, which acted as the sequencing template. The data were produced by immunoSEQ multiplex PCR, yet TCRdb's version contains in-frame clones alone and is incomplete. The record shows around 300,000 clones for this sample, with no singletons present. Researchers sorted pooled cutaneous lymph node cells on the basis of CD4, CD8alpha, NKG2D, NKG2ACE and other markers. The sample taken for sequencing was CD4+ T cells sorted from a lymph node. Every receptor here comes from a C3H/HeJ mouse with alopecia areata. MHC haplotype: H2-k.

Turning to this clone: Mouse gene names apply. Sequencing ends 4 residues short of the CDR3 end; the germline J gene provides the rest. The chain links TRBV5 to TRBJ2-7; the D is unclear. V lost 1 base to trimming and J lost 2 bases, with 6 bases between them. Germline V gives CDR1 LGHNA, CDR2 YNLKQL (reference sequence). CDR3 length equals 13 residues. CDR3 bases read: TGTGCCAGCAGCCAAGCGCTGGCCTAT. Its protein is CASSQALAY. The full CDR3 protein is CASSQALAYEQYF.

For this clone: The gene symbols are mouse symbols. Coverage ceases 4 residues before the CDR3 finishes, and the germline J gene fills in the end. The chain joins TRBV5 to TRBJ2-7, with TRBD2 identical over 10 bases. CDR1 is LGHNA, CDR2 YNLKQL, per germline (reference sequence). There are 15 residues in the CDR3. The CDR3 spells CASSQDLGGRDEQYF. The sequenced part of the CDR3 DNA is TGTGCCAGCAGCCAAGATCTGGGGGGGCGCGAT.

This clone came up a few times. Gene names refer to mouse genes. The CDR3 region is CTCSAGGGTSQNTLYF. CDR3 bases read: TGCACCTGCAGTGCAGGTGGGGGGACTAGTCAAAAC. The V and J genes are TRBV1 and TRBJ2-4; 7 bases map to TRBD2. The read gets to within 4 residues of the CDR3 end, and the germline J gene fills in the rest. Per the germline V gene, CDR1 is NSQYPW and CDR2 is LRSPGD (reference sequence). Trimming at V came to 1 base and at J to 0 bases, leaving 4 bases not matched to a gene. There are 16 residues in the CDR3.

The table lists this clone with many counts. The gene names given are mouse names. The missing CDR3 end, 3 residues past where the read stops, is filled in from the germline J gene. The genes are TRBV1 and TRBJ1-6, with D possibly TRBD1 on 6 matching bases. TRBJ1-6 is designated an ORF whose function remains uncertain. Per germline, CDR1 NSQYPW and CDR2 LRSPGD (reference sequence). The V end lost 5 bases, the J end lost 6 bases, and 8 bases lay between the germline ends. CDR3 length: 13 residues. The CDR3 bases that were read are TGCACCTGCAGTACAGGGAGTAATTCGCCC. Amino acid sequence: CTCSTGSNSP. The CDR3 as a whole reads CTCSTGSNSPLYF.

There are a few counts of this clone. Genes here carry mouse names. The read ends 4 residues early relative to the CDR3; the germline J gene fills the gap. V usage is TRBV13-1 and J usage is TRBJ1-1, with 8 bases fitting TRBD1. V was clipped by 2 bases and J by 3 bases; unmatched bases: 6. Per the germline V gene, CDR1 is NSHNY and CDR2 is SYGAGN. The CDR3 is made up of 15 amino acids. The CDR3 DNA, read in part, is TGTGCCAGCAGTGAACGGACAGGGTGGGACACA. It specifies CASSERTGWDT. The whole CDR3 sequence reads CASSERTGWDTEVFF.

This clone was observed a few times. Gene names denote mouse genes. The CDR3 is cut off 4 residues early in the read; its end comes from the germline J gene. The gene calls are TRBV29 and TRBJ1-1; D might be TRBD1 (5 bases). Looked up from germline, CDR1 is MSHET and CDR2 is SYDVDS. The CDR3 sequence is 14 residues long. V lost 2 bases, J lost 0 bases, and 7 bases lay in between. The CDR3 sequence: CASSLRGQNTEVFF. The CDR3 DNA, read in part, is TGTGCTAGCAGTTTAAGGGGTCAGAACACA.

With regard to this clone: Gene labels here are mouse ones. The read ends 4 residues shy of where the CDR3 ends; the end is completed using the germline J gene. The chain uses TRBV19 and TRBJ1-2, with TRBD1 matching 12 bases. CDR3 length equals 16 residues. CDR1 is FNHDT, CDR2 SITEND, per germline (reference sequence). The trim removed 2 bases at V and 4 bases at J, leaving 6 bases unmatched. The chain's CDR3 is CASSMGTGGAGSDYTF. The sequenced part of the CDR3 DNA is TGTGCCAGCAGTATGGGGACAGGGGGCGCGGGCTCC.

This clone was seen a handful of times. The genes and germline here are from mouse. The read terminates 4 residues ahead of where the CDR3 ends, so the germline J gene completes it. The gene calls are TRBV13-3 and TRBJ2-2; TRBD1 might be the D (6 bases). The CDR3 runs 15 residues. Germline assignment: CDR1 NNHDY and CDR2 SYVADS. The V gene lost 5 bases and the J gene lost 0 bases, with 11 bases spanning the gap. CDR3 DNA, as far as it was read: TGTGCCAGCAGCGGACGGACAGCAAACACCGGG. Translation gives CASSGRTANTG. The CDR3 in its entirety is CASSGRTANTGQLYF.

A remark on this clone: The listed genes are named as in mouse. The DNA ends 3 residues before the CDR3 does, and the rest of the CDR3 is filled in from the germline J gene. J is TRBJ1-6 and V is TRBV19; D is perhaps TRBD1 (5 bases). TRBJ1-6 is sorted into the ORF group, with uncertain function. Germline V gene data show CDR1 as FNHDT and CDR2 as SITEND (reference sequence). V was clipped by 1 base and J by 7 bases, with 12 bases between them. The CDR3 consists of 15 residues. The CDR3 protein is CASSISGGDNSPLYF. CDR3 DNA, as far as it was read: TGTGCCAGCAGTATAAGTGGGGGGGACAATTCGCCC.

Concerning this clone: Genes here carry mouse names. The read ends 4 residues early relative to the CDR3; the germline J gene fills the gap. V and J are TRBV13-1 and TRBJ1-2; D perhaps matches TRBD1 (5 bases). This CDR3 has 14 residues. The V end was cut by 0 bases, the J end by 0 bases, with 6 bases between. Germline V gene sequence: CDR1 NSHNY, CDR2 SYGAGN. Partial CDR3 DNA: TGTGCCAGCAGTGATGCGGACACAAACTCC. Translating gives CASSDADTNS. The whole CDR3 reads CASSDADTNSDYTF.

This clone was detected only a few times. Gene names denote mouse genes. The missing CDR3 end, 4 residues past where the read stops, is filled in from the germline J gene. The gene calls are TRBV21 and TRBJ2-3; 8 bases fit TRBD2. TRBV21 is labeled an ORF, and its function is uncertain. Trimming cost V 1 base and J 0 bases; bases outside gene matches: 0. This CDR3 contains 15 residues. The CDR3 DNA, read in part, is TGTGCTAGCAGTCAATACTGGGGGAGTGCAGAA. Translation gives CASSQYWGSAE. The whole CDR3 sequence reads CASSQYWGSAETLYF.